The 18 T cell receptor beta chains below all came from one sample that was sequenced in a study of blood T cell repertoires in COVID-19. TCRdb keeps only in-frame clones here, not all; method: immunoSEQ multiplex PCR. The repertoire includes about 70,000 clones, about four fifths of them detected once, and roughly 6.3% sits in the top ten. Sequencing was carried out using peripheral blood. Receptors originate from a woman aged 60 to 75 with acute or convalescent COVID-19.

The chain's CDR3 is CASSSRATIGYTF. As DNA, the CDR3 is TGTGCCAGCAGCTCCAGGGCGACCATAGGCTACACCTTC. V usage is TRBV7-2 and J usage is TRBJ1-2; D is possibly TRBD1 (5 bases). The CDR3 is 13 residues long. Germline CDR1 SGHTA, CDR2 FQGNSA. V was shortened by 4 bases and J by 8 bases, with 14 bases between the two germline ends.

The J gene is TRBJ2-3, the V gene TRBV18, with no clear D. The germline V gene encodes CDR1 KGHSH and CDR2 LQKENI. The V end was cut by 11 bases, the J end by 0 bases, with 15 bases between. The CDR3 spans 14 residues. CDR3 DNA: TGTGCCGTTGCTACCCCGACTAGCACAGATACGCAGTATTTT. This encodes CAVATPTSTDTQYF. The full variable domain, with the rest looked up from reference TRBV18 and TRBJ2-3, is NAGVMQNPRHLVRRRGQEARLRCSPMKGHSHVYWYRQLPEEGLKFMVYLQKENIIDESGMPKERFSAEFPKEGPSILRIQQVVRGDSAAYFCAVATPTSTDTQYFGPGTRLTVL.

The chain links TRBV7-2 to TRBJ2-3, with TRBD2 matching over 11 bases. The trim removed 5 bases at V and 12 bases at J, leaving 16 bases unmatched. Per germline, CDR1 SGHTA and CDR2 FQGNSA. The CDR3 contains 16 residues. Written as DNA, the CDR3 is TGTGCCAGCAGCATAGATAGCGGGGGGGCTCCCTATCGTCAGTATTTT. Its protein is CASSIDSGGAPYRQYF.

The V and J genes are TRBV7-2 and TRBJ1-5; no firm D call. V lost 1 base and J 6 bases, leaving 7 bases between the germline ends. CDR1 and CDR2 from the germline V gene are SGHTA and FQGNSA. The CDR3 extends over 13 amino acids. The CDR3 bases are TGTGCCAGCAGCTTAGAGTCCAGTCAGCCCCAGCATTTT. It translates to CASSLESSQPQHF.

This clone was seen only once. This chain links TRBV19 with TRBJ1-6, with unresolved D. The germline V and J ends were trimmed by 6 bases and 10 bases, with 16 bases remaining between them. The CDR3 length is 14 residues. Germline V gives CDR1 LNHDA, CDR2 SQIVND (reference sequence). CDR3 sequence reads: CASSSIGGKSPLHF. In DNA, the CDR3 is TGTGCCAGTAGCTCCATTGGAGGAAAATCACCCCTCCACTTT.

V is TRBV7-2 and J is TRBJ2-5; tentatively, D is TRBD2 (5 bases). CDR1 and CDR2 (germline): SGHTA, FQGNSA. The V gene lost 4 bases and the J gene lost 1 base, with 10 bases spanning the gap. The CDR3 loop spans 14 amino acids. CDR3 bases: TGTGCCAGCAGCTGGCCGGGAACCCAAGAGACCCAGTACTTC. Its protein is CASSWPGTQETQYF.

This sequence joins TRBV6-6 and TRBJ1-5; 8 bases agree with TRBD1. Unmatched junction bases numbered 6, after V lost 5 bases and J lost 0 bases. Germline values: CDR1 MNHNY, CDR2 SVGAGI (reference sequence). The CDR3 totals 16 residues. The DNA of the CDR3 is TGTGCCAGCAGTAACATTCAGGGGGCTAGCAATCAGCCCCAGCATTTT. Its translation is CASSNIQGASNQPQHF.

In its sample, this clone was seen a few times. V is TRBV2 and J is TRBJ1-5, with D maybe TRBD1 (6 bases). Germline V gene data show CDR1 as SNHLY and CDR2 as FYNNEI. V lost 4 bases and J 5 bases, leaving 18 bases between the germline ends. This CDR3 spans 16 amino acids. CDR3 sequence reads: CASSGVPGHQDQPQHF. The CDR3 DNA sequence: TGTGCCAGCAGTGGAGTTCCGGGACATCAAGATCAGCCCCAGCATTTT.

The genes are TRBV5-4 and TRBJ2-5; 12 positions agree with TRBD2. Germline CDR1 reads SGHNT; CDR2 reads YYREEE (reference sequence). V lost 0 bases and J lost 5; bases outside the gene matches: 8. The CDR3 has 17 amino acids. The chain's CDR3 is CASSLELAGGSGETQYF. The CDR3 nucleotides are TGTGCCAGCAGCTTGGAACTAGCGGGGGGTTCGGGTGAGACCCAGTACTTC. The variable domain in full, with the rest retrieved from reference TRBV5-4 and TRBJ2-5, is ETGVTQSPTHLIKTRGQQVTLRCSSQSGHNTVSWYQQALGQGPQFIFQYYREEENGRGNFPPRFSGLQFPNYSSELNVNALELDDSALYLCASSLELAGGSGETQYFGPGTRLLVL.

This rearrangement joins TRBV5-1 to TRBJ2-3, with TRBD2 matching 10 bases. This CDR3 has 16 residues. Germline CDR1 and CDR2: SGHRS and YFSETQ. V was pared by 4 bases and J by 2 bases, with 7 bases of the junction left unmatched. CDR3 bases: TGCGCCAGCAGCCTAAGGACTAGCGGAACCACAGATACGCAGTATTTT. It translates to CASSLRTSGTTDTQYF.

The rearrangement uses TRBV2 and TRBJ1-4; D possibly corresponds to TRBD1 (5 bases). Germline CDR1 is SNHLY and CDR2 is FYNNEI. The CDR3 contains 16 residues. The V gene lost 8 bases and the J gene lost 7 bases, with 23 bases spanning the gap. The CDR3 DNA reads TGTGCCAGCGGCGGGACCTTCAAATTTCGGGTTGAAAAACTGTTTTTT. It encodes CASGGTFKFRVEKLFF.

This clone has just a few counts. V gene TRBV29-1 combines with J gene TRBJ1-2; D may be TRBD1 (5 bases). The V and J ends lost 6 bases and 4 bases respectively, with 12 bases between them. Germline CDR1 reads SQVTM; CDR2 reads ANQGSEA. The CDR3 runs 12 residues. CDR3 region: CSVGEAGYGYTF. CDR3 DNA: TGCAGCGTGGGGGAGGCGGGCTATGGCTACACCTTC. Supplemented by reference TRBV29-1 and TRBJ1-2, the full variable domain reads SAVISQKPSRDICQRGTSLTIQCQVDSQVTMMFWYRQQPGQSLTLIATANQGSEATYESGFVIDKFPISRPNLTFSTLTVSNMSPEDSSIYLCSVGEAGYGYTFGSGTRLTVV.

The V call is TRBV10-3, the J call TRBJ2-3; weak D call: TRBD1 (6 bases). V lost 6 bases and J 0 bases, leaving 19 bases between the germline ends. In germline, CDR1 is ENHRY, CDR2 SYGVKD. There are 17 residues in the CDR3. The CDR3 DNA reads TGTGCCATCAGGCCCCGGGACACTCTAGCTAGCACAGATACGCAGTATTTT. Amino acid sequence: CAIRPRDTLASTDTQYF.

The chain employs TRBV4-1 and TRBJ2-5; a weak D match, TRBD1 (5 bases). Trimming stripped 1 base from V and 3 bases from J, with 9 bases between. The germline gives CDR1 MGHRA, CDR2 YSYEKL. The CDR3 length is 14 residues. CDR3 sequence (DNA): TGCGCCAGCAGCCAAGTTTCGACAGAAGAGACCCAGTACTTC. It codes for CASSQVSTEETQYF.

The CDR3 is CASSIGNTEAFF. The CDR3 coding sequence is TGTGCCAGTAGTATCGGGAACACTGAAGCTTTCTTT. This chain links TRBV19 with TRBJ1-1; D is unclear. CDR1 and CDR2 from the germline V gene are LNHDA and SQIVND (reference sequence). The CDR3 runs 12 residues. V lost 3 bases, J lost 1 base, and 3 bases lay in between.

The CDR3 DNA is TGTGCCAGCAGTGAAGGAGACTACCAAGAGACCCAGTACTTC. It specifies CASSEGDYQETQYF. The rearrangement uses TRBV2 and TRBJ2-5; D call uncertain. Germline loops: CDR1 SNHLY, CDR2 FYNNEI. Trimming shortened V by 1 base and J by 0 bases, and 6 bases separated the two germline ends. The CDR3 loop spans 14 amino acids.

The chain combines TRBV6-6 with TRBJ1-5; 7 bases align to TRBD1. Trimming took 6 bases from V and 0 from J; bases not matched to a gene: 8. The germline gives CDR1 MNHNY, CDR2 SVGAGI (reference sequence). CDR3 length equals 16 residues. CDR3: CASSQQQGYSNQPQHF. The CDR3 DNA is TGTGCCAGCAGCCAGCAACAGGGGTATAGCAATCAGCCCCAGCATTTT.

The rearrangement uses TRBV29-1 and TRBJ2-2; D gene unclear. The CDR3 is 14 residues long. CDR1 and CDR2 (germline): SQVTM, ANQGSEA. The V gene lost 4 bases and the J gene lost 0 bases, with 9 bases spanning the gap. For the CDR3, the DNA is TGCAGCGTTGGGCAGTTATCGAACACCGGGGAGCTGTTTTTT. This gives the protein CSVGQLSNTGELFF.